This T cell receptor (beta chain) is from a study of post-analysis software for immune sequencing data. This clonotype was counted a few times. Its antigen is not identified. Unique molecular identifiers were built into the TCR beta cDNA libraries. T cells numbering about 1 to 10 million gave rise to 500,000 or so cDNA molecules. Each CDR3 protein is one row after TCRdb ran MiXCR on the PCR reads. The sample holds roughly 670,000 distinct CDR3 sequences, roughly three fifths seen once. Per the germline V gene, CDR1 is SGHTA and CDR2 is FQGNSA. This CDR3 contains 14 residues. The V and J ends lost 3 bases and 4 bases respectively, with 10 bases between them. Study observations and caveats: Patients with multiple sclerosis recorded significantly lower normalized Chao1 diversity than controls, the study found. Five TRBV segments, including TRBV5-6, TRBV5-1 and TRBV20-1, were more frequent in patients than controls.

This chain connects TRBV7-2 to TRBJ1-3; possible D gene TRBD1, 5 bases. The sample was blood. The TCR originated in a girl aged 2 to 10 with multiple sclerosis. This CDR3 reads CASSLGLSGNTIYF. DNA of the CDR3: TGTGCCAGCAGCTTGGGGCTTTCCGGAAACACCATATATTTT.